The entry that follows covers one TCR beta chain sequence. This sample was included in a study of OX40 agonist ivuxolimab in advanced cancers. Trimming left V 7 bases short and J 4 bases short, with 16 bases between. Germline loops: CDR1 LNHDA, CDR2 SQIVND (reference sequence). This CDR3 spans 14 amino acids. Assay used: immunoSEQ multiplex PCR; TCRdb lists only in-frame clones, some missing. The sample includes fewer than 40,000 clones, about 88% of them seen just once. The material was CD4+ or CD8+ T cells sorted from blood, obtained in a trial of the OX40 agonist ivuxolimab. The rearrangement links TRBV19 to TRBJ1-1; no firm D call. The sequence was obtained from an adult with an advanced solid tumor such as melanoma, head and neck, liver or kidney cancer. The chain's CDR3 is CASIRWGSGTEAFF. In DNA form, the CDR3 reads TGTGCCAGTATTCGGTGGGGATCGGGCACTGAAGCTTTCTTT.